Presented here are 20 T cell receptor beta chains from one specimen sequenced in a study of long-term antiretroviral therapy in people with HIV. Samples were assayed with immunoSEQ v3.0 at survey level. The data were produced by immunoSEQ multiplex PCR, yet TCRdb's version contains in-frame clones alone and is incomplete. The data contain 20,000 to 30,000 clones, over 80% of them singletons. The specimen was unsorted PBMCs, collected 1.8 years before starting antiretroviral therapy. These receptors were obtained from a man aged 45 to 65 with HIV.

V is TRBV5-1 and J is TRBJ1-1; no clear D. V was clipped by 0 bases and J by 1 base, with 7 bases between them. The CDR3 has 14 residues. Germline V CDR1 and CDR2: SGHRS, YFSETQ. The CDR3 DNA is TGCGCCAGCAGCTTGGACAGATCGAACACTGAAGCTTTCTTT. It yields the protein CASSLDRSNTEAFF.

The rearrangement joins TRBV7-9 to TRBJ1-2; D is uncertain. The CDR3 is made up of 13 amino acids. From germline, CDR1 is SEHNR and CDR2 FQNEAQ (reference sequence). V lost 5 bases, J lost 4 bases, and 11 bases lay in between. CDR3 amino acids: CASSQGLFYGYTF. The CDR3 coding sequence is TGTGCCAGCAGCCAAGGACTTTTCTATGGCTACACCTTC.

The rearrangement links TRBV6-1 to TRBJ2-1; TRBD1 agrees at 7 bases. The CDR3 length is 13 residues. J was trimmed by 0 bases and V by 10 bases; bases with no gene match: 3. Germline loops: CDR1 MNHNS, CDR2 SASEGT. Here the CDR3 reads CATGTDSYNEQFF. CDR3 bases: TGTGCCACCGGGACAGACTCCTACAATGAGCAGTTCTTC.

The chain links TRBV7-2 to TRBJ2-7, with 11 nucleotides matching TRBD2. Germline V gene lookup returns CDR1 SGHTA and CDR2 FQGNSA. The CDR3 runs 17 residues. J gave up 2 bases and V 0 bases, and 6 bases lay outside the gene matches. CDR3 sequence reads: CASSLAPFSGGAYEQYF. CDR3 in DNA: TGTGCCAGCAGCTTAGCCCCCTTTAGCGGGGGGGCCTACGAGCAGTACTTC.

The chain carries TRBV4-3 and TRBJ2-7, with 7 bases fitting TRBD1. CDR3 size: 16 residues. Losses at the gene ends were 0 bases for V and 2 bases for J; bases not matched to a gene: 7. The V gene's germline CDR1 is LGHNA and CDR2 YSLEER. CDR3 protein: CASSQDWGQSPYEQYF. For the CDR3, the DNA is TGCGCCAGCAGCCAAGATTGGGGACAGTCCCCCTACGAGCAGTACTTC.

The CDR3 region is CASSARTSGRVHEQFF. The CDR3 bases are TGTGCCAGTAGTGCTAGGACTAGCGGGAGGGTACATGAGCAGTTCTTC. The V call is TRBV19, the J call TRBJ2-1; 15 bases agree with TRBD2. CDR1 LNHDA and CDR2 SQIVND come from the germline V gene (reference sequence). There are 16 residues in the CDR3. Trimming at V came to 5 bases and at J to 8 bases, leaving 7 bases not matched to a gene.

The V and J genes are TRBV5-1 and TRBJ2-2; 14 bases agree with TRBD2. From germline, CDR1 is SGHRS and CDR2 YFSETQ. There are 17 residues in the CDR3. The trim removed 3 bases at V and 7 bases at J, leaving 8 bases unmatched. CDR3: CASSSRTSGRKDGELFF. In DNA, the CDR3 is TGCGCCAGCAGCTCCCGGACTAGCGGGAGGAAAGACGGGGAGCTGTTTTTT.

This chain connects TRBV30 to TRBJ1-2; no firm D call. V lost 1 base and J 4 bases, leaving 13 bases between the germline ends. The CDR3 totals 14 residues. Germline assignment: CDR1 GTSNPN and CDR2 SVGIG (reference sequence). The CDR3 DNA follows: TGTGCCTGGAGTGGGCCGAGAGTCTCCTATGGCTACACCTTC. Its translation is CAWSGPRVSYGYTF.

The rearrangement links TRBV28 to TRBJ1-4, with 8 bases matching TRBD1. Germline CDR1 is MDHEN and CDR2 is SYDVKM. V shed 3 bases and J 7 bases; nucleotides not matched to a gene: 7. This CDR3 comprises 15 residues. For the CDR3, the DNA is TGTGCCAGCAGTTTTTCCCAGGGGGCGGGTGAAAAACTGTTTTTT. This translates into CASSFSQGAGEKLFF.

This clone was detected a few times. The CDR3 loop reads CASSESNEKLFF. The DNA of the CDR3 is TGTGCCAGCAGTGAAAGCAATGAAAAACTGTTTTTT. V gene TRBV2 combines with J gene TRBJ1-4; D unclear. Germline CDR1 reads SNHLY; CDR2 reads FYNNEI. The V end was cut by 2 bases, the J end by 5 bases, with 3 bases between. The CDR3 totals 12 residues.

J is TRBJ1-1 and V is TRBV20-1; 7 positions match TRBD1. V lost 4 bases, J lost 10 bases, and 6 bases stayed unmatched. This CDR3 has 11 amino acids. The germline CDR1 and CDR2 sequences are DFQATT and SNEGSKA (reference sequence). CDR3 nucleotide sequence: TGCAGTGCTACTAGACAGGGAGCAGCTTTCTTT. Protein product: CSATRQGAAFF.

The J gene is TRBJ1-5, the V gene TRBV7-9, with unresolved D. Deletions cut 1 base from V and 4 bases from J, with 5 bases between. Germline V gene lookup returns CDR1 SEHNR and CDR2 FQNEAQ (reference sequence). CDR3 length: 13 residues. CDR3 nucleotides: TGTGCCAGCAGCTTAGTTGAGAATCAGCCCCAGCATTTT. Its protein product is CASSLVENQPQHF.

This clone has just one count. The chain links TRBV7-8 to TRBJ1-2, with D tentatively TRBD1 (5 bases). The V gene lost 5 bases and the J gene lost 2 bases, with 18 bases spanning the gap. The CDR3 covers 16 residues. Germline CDR1 SGHVS, CDR2 FQNEAQ. The DNA of the CDR3 is TGTGCCAGCAGCCCTTGGGGGGGACCGAGGAACTATGGCTACACCTTC. Translation gives CASSPWGGPRNYGYTF.

The V gene is TRBV29-1, the J gene TRBJ1-1; possible D gene TRBD1, 6 bases. V shed 0 bases and J shed 7 bases, with 15 bases lying between them. This CDR3 is 14 amino acids long. The germline CDR1 and CDR2 sequences are SQVTM and ANQGSEA. The DNA for the CDR3 is TGCAGCGTTGAAGATCTGGGGGCTTCTGATGAAGCTTTCTTT. It translates to CSVEDLGASDEAFF.

The V gene is TRBV5-1, the J gene TRBJ1-4, with unresolved D. This CDR3 spans 16 amino acids. Germline V gene data show CDR1 as SGHRS and CDR2 as YFSETQ. V lost 0 bases and J lost 5, with 14 bases in between. CDR3 bases: TGCGCCAGCAGCTTGGGGCTCCGGGAAACAAATGAAAAACTGTTTTTT. This gives the protein CASSLGLRETNEKLFF.

This rearrangement joins TRBV10-1 to TRBJ2-2, with 9 positions matching TRBD2. Germline V gene sequence: CDR1 WNHNN, CDR2 SYGVQD (reference sequence). Trimming took 2 bases from V and 5 from J; bases not matched to a gene: 6. CDR3 length equals 16 residues. The CDR3 here is CASSEIAGVYTGELFF. As DNA, the CDR3 is TGCGCCAGCAGTGAGATAGCGGGAGTGTATACCGGGGAGCTGTTTTTT.

This clone was seen a single time. The rearrangement links TRBV5-1 to TRBJ2-3, with 7 bases matching TRBD2. Germline-derived CDR1 and CDR2 are SGHRS and YFSETQ. The trim removed 0 bases at V and 6 bases at J, leaving 4 bases unmatched. This CDR3 has 14 residues. The DNA for the CDR3 is TGCGCCAGCAGCTTGGGACTAGCCGTGGATACGCAGTATTTT. This gives the protein CASSLGLAVDTQYF.

CDR3 nucleotides: TGTGCCAGTAACCCCAGGGGCGGATTCTATGGCTACACCTTC. Its translation is CASNPRGGFYGYTF. The chain links TRBV19 to TRBJ1-2; a possible D gene is TRBD1 (6 bases). Trimming stripped 7 bases from V and 4 bases from J, with 16 bases between. Germline V lookup: CDR1 LNHDA, CDR2 SQIVND (reference sequence). The CDR3 sequence is 14 residues long. The whole variable domain, filled in from reference TRBV19 and TRBJ1-2, reads DGGITQSPKYLFRKEGQNVTLSCEQNLNHDAMYWYRQDPGQGLRLIYYSQIVNDFQKGDIAEGYSVSREKKESFPLTVTSAQKNPTAFYLCASNPRGGFYGYTFGSGTRLTVV.

This sequence joins TRBV7-9 and TRBJ1-2; D not resolved. Germline CDR1 is SEHNR and CDR2 is FQNEAQ (reference sequence). V lost 2 bases, J lost 4 bases, and 11 bases lay in between. The CDR3 extends over 14 amino acids. This CDR3 reads CASSLNPAVYGYTF. The CDR3 nucleotides read TGTGCCAGCAGCTTAAACCCCGCGGTCTATGGCTACACCTTC.

This clone showed up just a few times. CDR3 region: CASSLVQIYNEQFF. CDR3 coding DNA: TGTGCCAGCAGCTTAGTCCAGATCTACAATGAGCAGTTCTTC. V and J are TRBV7-9 and TRBJ2-1, with D unclear. This CDR3 spans 14 amino acids. V was shortened by 1 base and J by 3 bases, with 7 bases between the two germline ends. The germline V gene has CDR1 SEHNR and CDR2 FQNEAQ (reference sequence).